A single sample gave rise to the 11 T cell receptor beta chains below, sequenced in a study of CD8 T cells in Susac syndrome. RNA, at about 0.45 to 1 ug, was reverse transcribed with random hexamers. MiXCR, run by TCRdb on the immunoSEQ multiplex PCR reads, gives a single entry per CDR3 protein. Of about 300,000 distinct CDR3 sequences listed, 75% to 90% were seen once; the top ten hold around 0.18%. Sequencing was performed on CD8+ T cells from PBMCs. The source of these receptors is a human donor with multiple sclerosis.

The V gene is TRBV20-1, the J gene TRBJ2-1; 7 nucleotides line up with TRBD2. Looked up from germline, CDR1 is DFQATT and CDR2 is SNEGSKA (reference sequence). V dropped 1 base and J dropped 0; count of bases not matched to a gene: 3. The CDR3 is 15 amino acids. The CDR3 here is CSARVGGSSYNEQFF. CDR3 bases: TGCAGTGCTAGAGTGGGCGGGAGCTCCTACAATGAGCAGTTCTTC.

This chain connects TRBV5-1 to TRBJ1-6; the D gene is possibly TRBD1 (5 bases). This CDR3 is built from 17 residues. The V gene's germline CDR1 is SGHRS and CDR2 YFSETQ. V was trimmed by 3 bases and J by 9 bases, leaving 22 bases between them. The CDR3 region has the DNA TGCGCCAGCAGCTCCGATCCTTGGGGCCAATTGAGTTCACCCCTCCACTTT. Its protein product is CASSSDPWGQLSSPLHF.

The rearrangement links TRBV7-9 to TRBJ2-1; a weak D match, TRBD1 (6 bases). With 6 bases removed from V and 2 bases from J, the gap between germline ends came to 14 bases. This CDR3 is 15 amino acids long. Germline loops: CDR1 SEHNR, CDR2 FQNEAQ (reference sequence). This chain's CDR3 is CASSRLDSTYNEQFF. In DNA form, the CDR3 reads TGTGCCAGCAGTCGATTGGACAGCACCTACAATGAGCAGTTCTTC.

This clonotype was seen a single time. The chain combines TRBV29-1 with TRBJ2-1, with unresolved D. Germline assignment: CDR1 SQVTM and CDR2 ANQGSEA. The CDR3 consists of 13 residues. Trimming cost V 3 bases and J 4 bases, with 10 bases left between them. The DNA for the CDR3 is TGCAGCGTTGAGCGGATTGCATACAATGAGCAGTTCTTC. Translation gives CSVERIAYNEQFF.

The chain links TRBV12-3 or TRBV12-4 to TRBJ2-5, with D uncertain. The CDR3 consists of 14 residues. Trimming took off 1 base at V and 2 bases at J, with 8 bases between the two ends. As DNA, the CDR3 is TGTGCCAGCAGTTTAGATTTGAGACAAGAGACCCAGTACTTC. Amino acid sequence: CASSLDLRQETQYF.

The J gene is TRBJ1-1, the V gene TRBV2; no clear D. Germline V gives CDR1 SNHLY, CDR2 FYNNEI. The CDR3 runs 13 residues. The germline V and J ends were trimmed by 8 bases and 0 bases, with 10 bases remaining between them. CDR3 sequence (DNA): TGTGCCAGCGAGACGGCTATGAACACTGAAGCTTTCTTT. Translated: CASETAMNTEAFF.

The rearrangement joins TRBV20-1 to TRBJ2-7; a weak D match, TRBD2 (6 bases). Deletions cut 1 base from V and 2 bases from J, with 12 bases between. The CDR3 runs 14 residues. The germline CDR1 and CDR2 sequences are DFQATT and SNEGSKA (reference sequence). The CDR3 sequence is CSARGRDHPYEQYF. DNA for the CDR3: TGCAGTGCTAGAGGGCGGGACCATCCCTACGAGCAGTACTTC.

This rearrangement joins TRBV20-1 to TRBJ2-7; D unclear. This CDR3 comprises 11 residues. V lost 2 bases and J lost 4, with 6 bases in between. Germline V gives CDR1 DFQATT, CDR2 SNEGSKA (reference sequence). The DNA for the CDR3 is TGCAGTGCTAGAATAGGATACGAGCAGTACTTC. Its translation: CSARIGYEQYF.

The chain joins TRBV19 to TRBJ2-1; D unclear. This CDR3 region has 15 residues. Germline assignment: CDR1 LNHDA and CDR2 SQIVND (reference sequence). V was clipped by 1 base and J by 5 bases, with 12 bases between them. The DNA of the CDR3 is TGTGCCAGTAGTATAGGGGGTCGGGTAGACAATGAGCAGTTCTTC. This translates into CASSIGGRVDNEQFF.

The V gene is TRBV4-2, the J gene TRBJ2-3; 8 nucleotides align to TRBD2. CDR1 and CDR2 from the germline V gene are LGHNA and YNFKEQ. Trimming at V came to 0 bases and at J to 2 bases, leaving 7 bases not matched to a gene. This CDR3 region has 17 residues. As DNA, the CDR3 is TGTGCCAGCAGCCAAGAGGCCAGCGGGGGCCCCACAGATACGCAGTATTTT. Translation gives CASSQEASGGPTDTQYF.

The gene calls are TRBV28 and TRBJ1-1; 7 positions agree with TRBD1. The germline V gene encodes CDR1 MDHEN and CDR2 SYDVKM. This CDR3 is built from 16 residues. V lost 3 bases and J lost 1; bases outside the gene matches: 8. The CDR3 region is CASSFYPGQTNTEAFF. DNA for the CDR3: TGTGCCAGCAGTTTCTATCCGGGACAGACGAACACTGAAGCTTTCTTT.